This T cell receptor beta chain was obtained from a study of blood T cells in healthy people across ages. Study conclusions and caveats: Long-lived and aged donors differed, with more naive CD4+ cells and higher diversity in the long-lived.

Primed by a sample-barcoded 5' primer and a J-beta primer mix, a second PCR proceeded for 7 to 11 cycles. CDR3-containing paired-end reads numbering at least 2.5 million came from each sample. TCRdb used MiXCR to reprocess the 5' RACE reads, holding one entry per CDR3 protein. The profile covers 500,000 to 550,000 distinct CDR3 sequences, with approximately 25% appearing a single time and around 10% taken by the ten largest. A word on this clonotype: Its antigen is unidentified.

CDR1 is SGHRS, CDR2 YFSETQ, per germline. Trimming left V 1 base short and J 8 bases short, with 13 bases between. This CDR3 is 14 amino acids long. These records were also assigned to another study, of T cells of mothers and their children. Per that study: Related and unrelated pairs show similar shaping of TCR recombination output by thymic selection.

The receptor was derived from a boy younger than 18 in good health. The chain joins TRBV5-1 to TRBJ2-1; weak D call: TRBD2 (5 bases). Sequenced: blood. CDR3 nucleotide sequence: TGCGCCAGCAGCTTGCCTGTGGGAGCGGATGAGCAGTTCTTC. It yields the protein CASSLPVGADEQFF.